The sample holds many counts of the clone carrying this T cell receptor beta chain. Arm-PCR with iRepertoire HTBI primers amplified the CDR3 regions for these TCR beta libraries. TCRdb analysed the multiplex PCR reads with MiXCR anew, one entry per CDR3 protein. The data hold about half a million distinct CDR3 sequences, with about 11% observed a single time. Time point described: newly diagnosed GD, antithyroid drugs for less than 3 months. Making the TCR library involved RNA that had been extracted from PBMCs. The CDR3 contains 14 residues. CDR1 SGDLS and CDR2 YYNGEE come from the germline V gene. Trimming took off 3 bases at V and 10 bases at J, with 19 bases between the two ends. These data are taken from a study of regulatory T cells in long-lasting Graves disease. The same sample was also used in a study of T cells in Graves' hyperthyroidism and ophthalmopathy. That study reports: In the first-round RT-PCR of the TCR CDR3, the HTBI primer set was used.

V usage is TRBV9 and J usage is TRBJ1-2, with D possibly being TRBD1 (5 bases). This clonotype was sampled from a woman aged 25-40 years with Graves disease. The sequencing here drew on peripheral blood mononuclear cells (PBMCs), taken at new diagnosis, from a patient treated with antithyroid drugs. CDR3 sequence reads: CASSALLSGGIYTF. The CDR3, as DNA: TGTGCCAGCAGCGCCCTTCTGTCGGGGGGGATCTACACCTTC.